These 25 T cell receptor beta chains originate from one sample sequenced in a study of T cells after yellow fever vaccination. TCRdb called the 5' RACE reads again in MiXCR, with one record for every CDR3 protein. The top ten clones hold roughly 18% of a sample with more than 350,000 distinct CDR3 sequences, approximately 10% of them seen once. The source was PBMCs, collected on the day of the first yellow fever vaccination. The receptors come from a man younger than 35 who received the YFV17D yellow fever vaccine.

This clonotype was counted only a few times. V gene TRBV5-1 combines with J gene TRBJ2-1; D is possibly TRBD2 (7 bases). Trimming shortened V by 0 bases and J by 7 bases, and 14 bases separated the two germline ends. CDR3 length: 15 amino acids. Germline lookup yields CDR1 SGHRS and CDR2 YFSETQ. CDR3 protein: CASSLEWGGSNEQFF. The CDR3 DNA follows: TGCGCCAGCAGCTTGGAGTGGGGGGGCTCGAATGAGCAGTTCTTC.

In its sample, this clonotype was seen a few times. The gene calls are TRBV12-3 or TRBV12-4 and TRBJ1-4; no definite D call. Trimming removed 2 bases at V and 7 bases at J, with 14 bases between. This CDR3 comprises 15 residues. CDR3 loop: CASSLFGRTFEKLFF. CDR3 in DNA: TGTGCCAGCAGTTTATTCGGCAGGACCTTTGAAAAACTGTTTTTT.

This clonotype was seen a handful of times. This chain uses TRBV24-1 with TRBJ2-5; D remains unclear. Germline-derived CDR1 and CDR2 are KGHDR and SFDVKD. Trimming cost V 5 bases and J 5 bases, with 11 bases left between them. CDR3 size: 13 residues. CDR3 loop: CATSVGPSETQYF. CDR3 DNA: TGTGCCACCAGTGTTGGCCCATCGGAGACCCAGTACTTC.

The chain is built from TRBV12-3 or TRBV12-4 and TRBJ1-2; 8 bases match TRBD1. The CDR3 covers 14 residues. V trimming: 5 bases; J trimming: 8 bases; junction bases outside the gene matches: 10. CDR3 nucleotide sequence: TGTGCCAGCAGTCCAATCAGGGGGCAGGGAGGCTACACCTTC. Protein product: CASSPIRGQGGYTF.

The rearrangement links TRBV6-2 or TRBV6-3 to TRBJ2-2, with D possibly matching TRBD2 (5 bases). With 7 bases removed from V and 5 bases from J, the gap between germline ends came to 14 bases. Germline V gene lookup returns CDR1 MNHEY and CDR2 SVGEGT. The CDR3 totals 14 residues. CDR3 amino acids: CASNRPLATGELFF. The CDR3 DNA reads TGTGCCAGCAATCGACCTCTAGCAACCGGGGAGCTGTTTTTT.

In its sample, this clonotype was seen a few times. The chain carries TRBV20-1 and TRBJ2-2, with D hard to call. The CDR3 runs 11 residues. Per germline, CDR1 DFQATT and CDR2 SNEGSKA (reference sequence). Trimming pared 5 bases from V and 7 bases from J, leaving 8 bases between. The CDR3 DNA follows: TGCAGTGCTCGAAGGAGCGGGGAGCTGTTTTTT. This encodes CSARRSGELFF.

This clonotype has at least ten counts. The chain combines TRBV5-1 with TRBJ1-1; no clear D gene. The V gene lost 4 bases and the J gene lost 4 bases, with 11 bases spanning the gap. The V gene's germline CDR1 is SGHRS and CDR2 YFSETQ. This CDR3 contains 13 residues. In nucleotides, the CDR3 is TGCGCCAGCAGCGCGATTGGCCCCACTGAAGCTTTCTTT. It specifies CASSAIGPTEAFF.

J is TRBJ2-3 and V is TRBV5-4; D possibly corresponds to TRBD2 (6 bases). This CDR3 region has 14 residues. Trimming left V 0 bases short and J 4 bases short, with 9 bases between. From germline, CDR1 is SGHNT and CDR2 YYREEE (reference sequence). This CDR3 reads CASSLAGDSDTQYF. CDR3 DNA: TGTGCCAGCAGCTTGGCGGGGGATTCAGATACGCAGTATTTT.

V gene TRBV5-1 combines with J gene TRBJ1-2; 11 positions match TRBD1. Germline values: CDR1 SGHRS, CDR2 YFSETQ. This CDR3 spans 15 amino acids. J lost 1 base, V lost 4 bases, and 3 bases had no gene match. The CDR3 here is CASSPGTGGNYGYTF. CDR3 nucleotides: TGCGCCAGCAGCCCTGGGACAGGGGGTAACTATGGCTACACCTTC.

The sample holds a few counts of this clonotype. The chain is built from TRBV20-1 and TRBJ1-2; no clear D. V was pared by 1 base and J by 0 bases, with 18 bases between. CDR1 DFQATT and CDR2 SNEGSKA come from the germline V gene (reference sequence). This CDR3 contains 17 residues. Written as DNA, the CDR3 is TGCAGTGCTAGAGGGACGGGTCTACGACGAGCTAACTATGGCTACACCTTC. Its protein product is CSARGTGLRRANYGYTF.

This clonotype came up a few times. This sequence joins TRBV20-1 and TRBJ2-5; D is possibly TRBD2 (6 bases). The germline V and J ends were trimmed by 0 bases and 3 bases, with 8 bases remaining between them. The germline CDR1 and CDR2 sequences are DFQATT and SNEGSKA (reference sequence). This CDR3 is built from 13 residues. Here the CDR3 reads CSARDPSEETQYF. CDR3 coding DNA: TGCAGTGCTAGAGATCCTAGCGAAGAGACCCAGTACTTC.

This clonotype appeared a few times. The rearrangement joins TRBV7-9 to TRBJ2-5; TRBD1 aligns across 9 bases. There are 16 residues in the CDR3. V lost 3 bases, J lost 5 bases, and 10 bases stayed unmatched. The germline V gene has CDR1 SEHNR and CDR2 FQNEAQ (reference sequence). The DNA of the CDR3 is TGTGCCAGCAGCTTGGCGTCGGGACAGGGTCACGAGACCCAGTACTTC. This codes for CASSLASGQGHETQYF.

In this sample, this clonotype turned up a few times. The chain recombines TRBV7-2 with TRBJ2-5, with 14 bases identical to TRBD2. This CDR3 comprises 16 residues. Germline CDR1 reads SGHTA; CDR2 reads FQGNSA. Unmatched junction bases numbered 1, after V lost 0 bases and J lost 4 bases. The CDR3 spells CASSLAGTSGRETQYF. CDR3 DNA sequence: TGTGCCAGCAGCTTAGCGGGGACTAGCGGGAGAGAGACCCAGTACTTC.

A few counts support this clonotype. CDR3 loop: CASSLAAANYGYTF. CDR3 coding DNA: TGTGCCAGCAGCTTAGCGGCGGCTAACTATGGCTACACCTTC. This sequence joins TRBV7-9 and TRBJ1-2; D is unresolved. This CDR3 has 14 residues. Germline V gives CDR1 SEHNR, CDR2 FQNEAQ (reference sequence). V was shortened by 0 bases and J by 0 bases, with 5 bases between the two germline ends.

This clonotype was observed a handful of times. This chain joins TRBV23-1 and TRBJ2-1; D not resolved. TRBV23-1 counts as an open reading frame of uncertain function. V lost 4 bases, J lost 3 bases, and 7 bases lay in between. The CDR3 covers 13 residues. CDR3: CASSRAVYNEQFF. For the CDR3, the DNA is TGCGCCAGCAGTCGGGCTGTCTACAATGAGCAGTTCTTC.

This rearrangement joins TRBV10-3 to TRBJ2-3, with D uncertain. V lost 6 bases, J lost 6 bases, and 13 bases lay in between. Germline V lookup: CDR1 ENHRY, CDR2 SYGVKD. The CDR3 has 13 residues. Written as DNA, the CDR3 is TGTGCCATCAGGAAGGCTGGATCCGATACGCAGTATTTT. This codes for CAIRKAGSDTQYF.

This clonotype showed up just a few times. The V call is TRBV20-1, the J call TRBJ2-5; 7 positions agree with TRBD1. Germline-derived CDR1 and CDR2 are DFQATT and SNEGSKA (reference sequence). CDR3 length: 15 residues. Losses at the gene ends were 6 bases for V and 2 bases for J; bases not matched to a gene: 12. In DNA, the CDR3 is TGCAGTGCGGGTTCGCAAAACAGGGGTCAAGAGACCCAGTACTTC. As protein: CSAGSQNRGQETQYF.

This clonotype was recorded at least ten times. The chain recombines TRBV4-3 with TRBJ1-4, with D perhaps TRBD1 (5 bases). The CDR3 has 15 amino acids. V lost 4 bases and J lost 8, with 17 bases in between. The germline gives CDR1 LGHNA, CDR2 YSLEER. The CDR3 region is CASSPSSGVSEKLFF. The DNA of the CDR3 is TGCGCCAGCAGCCCCTCTTCGGGGGTAAGCGAAAAACTGTTTTTT.

This clonotype has only a few counts. The chain links TRBV20-1 to TRBJ1-4, with D unclear. There are 12 residues in the CDR3. Germline values: CDR1 DFQATT, CDR2 SNEGSKA (reference sequence). Between the trimmed V and J ends, which lost 2 bases and 6 bases, there was a span of 7 bases. DNA of the CDR3: TGCAGTGCTAGAATTGAATATGAAAAACTGTTTTTT. This gives the protein CSARIEYEKLFF.

The chain combines TRBV28 with TRBJ1-2; the D gene is possibly TRBD1 (5 bases). Trimming shortened V by 5 bases and J by 5 bases, and 12 bases separated the two germline ends. The CDR3 is made up of 13 amino acids. Germline CDR1 MDHEN, CDR2 SYDVKM. The CDR3 region has the DNA TGTGCCAGCAGTCGCTTCGGGGGATATGGCTACACCTTC. Translating it yields CASSRFGGYGYTF.

The CDR3 reads CASNTQGALDEQFF. The CDR3 nucleotides are TGTGCCAGCAACACACAGGGGGCGCTCGATGAGCAGTTCTTC. The V call is TRBV7-9, the J call TRBJ2-1; TRBD1 matches at 9 bases. CDR1 SEHNR and CDR2 FQNEAQ come from the germline V gene (reference sequence). The CDR3 length is 14 residues. J was trimmed by 8 bases and V by 7 bases; bases with no gene match: 9.

The rearrangement joins TRBV21-1 to TRBJ1-4; TRBD1, as called in the table, went unchecked against the DNA. TRBV21-1 is flagged as a pseudogene. The CDR3 spans 18 residues. CDR3 sequence (DNA): TGTGCCAGCAGCAAATCCCGGGTGGACAGCGCAACTAATGAAAAACTGTTTTTT. Translating gives CASSKSRVDSATNEKLFF.

This chain uses TRBV4-2 with TRBJ1-3; possibly TRBD1 for D (5 bases). CDR1 and CDR2 from the germline V gene are LGHNA and YNFKEQ. CDR3 length: 14 amino acids. V was trimmed by 4 bases and J by 8 bases, leaving 15 bases between them. CDR3 in DNA: TGTGCCAGCAGCCCCCGGTTGGTGGGGGACACCATATATTTT. Translating gives CASSPRLVGDTIYF.

This chain links TRBV19 with TRBJ2-3; D remains ambiguous. The CDR3 length is 14 residues. The ends were cut back, 4 bases at V and 3 bases at J, with 11 bases in the middle. Germline CDR1 reads LNHDA; CDR2 reads SQIVND (reference sequence). CDR3 coding DNA: TGTGCCAGTAGTAAAGCTAGTCTAACAGATACGCAGTATTTT. Amino acid sequence: CASSKASLTDTQYF.

This clonotype came up a few times. The V and J genes are TRBV18 and TRBJ2-2; D possibly corresponds to TRBD2 (5 bases). This CDR3 is 15 amino acids long. Germline V gene data show CDR1 as KGHSH and CDR2 as LQKENI. V was pared by 1 base and J by 5 bases, with 11 bases between. The CDR3 DNA is TGTGCCAGCTCACCACTAGCGCGTCCAACCGGGGAGCTGTTTTTT. Translated: CASSPLARPTGELFF.